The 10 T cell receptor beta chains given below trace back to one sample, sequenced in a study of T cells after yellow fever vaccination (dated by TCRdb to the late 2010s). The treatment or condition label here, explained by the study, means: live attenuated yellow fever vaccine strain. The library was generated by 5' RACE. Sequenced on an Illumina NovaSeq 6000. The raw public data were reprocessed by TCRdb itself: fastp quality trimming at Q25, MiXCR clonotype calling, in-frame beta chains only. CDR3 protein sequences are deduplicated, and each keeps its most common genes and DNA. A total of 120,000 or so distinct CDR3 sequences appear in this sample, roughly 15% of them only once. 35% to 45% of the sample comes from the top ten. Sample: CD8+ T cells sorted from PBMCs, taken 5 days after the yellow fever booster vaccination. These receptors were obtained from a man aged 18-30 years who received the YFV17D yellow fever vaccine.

As DNA, the CDR3 is TGCGCCAGCAGCTTTCTAACAGGGGGTTCGGATGAGCAGTTCTTC. Protein: CASSFLTGGSDEQFF. The chain joins TRBV5-1 to TRBJ2-1; 8 nucleotides agree with TRBD1. Germline V gene data show CDR1 as SGHRS and CDR2 as YFSETQ. Unmatched junction bases numbered 9, after V lost 2 bases and J lost 8 bases. This CDR3 contains 15 residues.

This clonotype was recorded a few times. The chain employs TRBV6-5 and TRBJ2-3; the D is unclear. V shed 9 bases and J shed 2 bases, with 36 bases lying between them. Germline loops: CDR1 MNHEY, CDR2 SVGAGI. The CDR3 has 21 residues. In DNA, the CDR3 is TGTGCCAGGGGAATGAAAGGGCCCATACCCGATTTTTCCTCAACCACAGATACGCAGTATTTT. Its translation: CARGMKGPIPDFSSTTDTQYF.

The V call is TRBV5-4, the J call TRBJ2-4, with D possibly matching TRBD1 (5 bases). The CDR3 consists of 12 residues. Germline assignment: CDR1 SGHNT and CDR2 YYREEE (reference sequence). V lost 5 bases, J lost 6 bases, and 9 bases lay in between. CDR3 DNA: TGTGCCAGCAGGGGGCAGGGAAACATTCAGTACTTC. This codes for CASRGQGNIQYF.

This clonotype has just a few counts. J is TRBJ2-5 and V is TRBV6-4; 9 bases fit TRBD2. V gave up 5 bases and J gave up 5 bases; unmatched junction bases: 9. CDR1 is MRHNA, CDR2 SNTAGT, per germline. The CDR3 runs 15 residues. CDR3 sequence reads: CASSLIAGAGETQYF. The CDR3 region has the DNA TGTGCCAGCAGTCTTATAGCGGGGGCCGGGGAGACCCAGTACTTC.

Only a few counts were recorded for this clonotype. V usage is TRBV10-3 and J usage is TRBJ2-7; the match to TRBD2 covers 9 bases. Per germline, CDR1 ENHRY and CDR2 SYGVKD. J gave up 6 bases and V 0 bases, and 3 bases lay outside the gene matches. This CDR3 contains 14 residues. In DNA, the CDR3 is TGTGCCATCAGTGAGTCGAGACTAGCGGCCGAGCAGTACGTC. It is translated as CAISESRLAAEQYV.

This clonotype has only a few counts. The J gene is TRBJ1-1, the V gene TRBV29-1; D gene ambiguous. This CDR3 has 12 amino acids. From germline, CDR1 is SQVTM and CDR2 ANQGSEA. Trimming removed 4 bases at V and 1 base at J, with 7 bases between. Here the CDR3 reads CSVGRQNTEAFF. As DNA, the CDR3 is TGCAGCGTTGGGAGACAGAACACTGAAGCTTTCTTT.

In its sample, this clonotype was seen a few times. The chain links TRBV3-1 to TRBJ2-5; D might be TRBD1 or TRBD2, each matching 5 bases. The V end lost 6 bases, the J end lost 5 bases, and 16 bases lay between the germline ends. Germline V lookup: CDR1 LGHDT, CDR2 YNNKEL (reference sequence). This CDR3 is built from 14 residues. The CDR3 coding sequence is TGTGCCAGCAGGGAAGGGGACCCTTGGGAGACCCAGTACTTC. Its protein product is CASREGDPWETQYF.

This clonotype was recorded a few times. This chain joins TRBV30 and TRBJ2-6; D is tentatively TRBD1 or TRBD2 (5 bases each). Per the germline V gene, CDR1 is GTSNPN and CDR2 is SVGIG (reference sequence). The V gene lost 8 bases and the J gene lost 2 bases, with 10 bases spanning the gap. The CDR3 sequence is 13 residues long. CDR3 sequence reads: CARGAAGANVLTF. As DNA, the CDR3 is TGTGCCCGAGGGGCAGCTGGGGCCAACGTCCTGACTTTC. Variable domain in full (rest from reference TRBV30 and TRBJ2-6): SQTIHQWPATLVQPVGSPLSLECTVEGTSNPNLYWYRQAAGRGLQLLFYSVGIGQISSEVPQNLSASRPQDRQFILSSKKLLLSDSGFYLCARGAAGANVLTFGAGSRLTVL.

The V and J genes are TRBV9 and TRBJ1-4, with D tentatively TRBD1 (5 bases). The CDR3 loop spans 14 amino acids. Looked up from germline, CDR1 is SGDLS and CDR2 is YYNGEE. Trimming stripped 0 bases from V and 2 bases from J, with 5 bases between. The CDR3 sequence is CASSVGGTNEKLFF. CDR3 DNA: TGTGCCAGCAGCGTAGGGGGGACTAATGAAAAACTGTTTTTT.

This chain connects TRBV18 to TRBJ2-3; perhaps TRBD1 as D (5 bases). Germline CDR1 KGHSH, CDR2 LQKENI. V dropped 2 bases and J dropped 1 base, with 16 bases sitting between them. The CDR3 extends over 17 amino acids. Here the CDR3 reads CASSPYRQGKGTDTQYF. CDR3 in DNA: TGTGCCAGCTCACCATATCGGCAGGGAAAGGGCACAGATACGCAGTATTTT.